The T cell receptor (beta chain) under discussion was sequenced for a study of blood T cell repertoires in COVID-19. As for the study in general: Researchers got acute and convalescent COVID-19 samples from the United States, Italy and Spain. PBMCs, B-cell-depleted T cells, or T cells were the source of the cDNA or gDNA that made up the material.

This CDR3 region has 17 residues. Unmatched junction bases numbered 17, after V lost 5 bases and J lost 6 bases. Germline V CDR1 and CDR2: SGHAT, FQNNGV. Under the authors' procedure: Amplified reference gene primers provided the basis for estimating nucleated cell counts. TCRdb's table, derived via immunoSEQ multiplex PCR, lists solely in-frame clones and lacks some. V, J and clone size were drawn from that table, and D and trimming were deduced from the DNA. The sample has around 220,000 clones, more than 75% seen once. The sequencing sample was made of peripheral blood. The clonotype was recovered from a man aged 40-50 years with active or convalescent COVID-19. The chain joins TRBV11-2 to TRBJ1-1; TRBD1 agrees at 8 bases. For the CDR3, the DNA is TGTGCCAGCAGCCCACGGACAGGGCAGGGGAGTGGCGCTGAAGCTTTCTTT. This sequence encodes CASSPRTGQGSGAEAFF.